The 14 T cell receptor beta chains below all came from one sample that was sequenced in a study of blood T cell repertoires in COVID-19. Only in-frame clones appear in the TCRdb table, and some are missing; sequencing was by immunoSEQ multiplex PCR. The sample shows about 87,000 clones, 60% to 80% of them seen only once. Material for sequencing was peripheral blood. The receptors were gathered from a woman aged 45-59 years with acute or convalescent COVID-19.

The rearrangement uses TRBV5-5 and TRBJ2-7, with D unresolved. CDR1 is SGHKS, CDR2 YYEKEE, per germline (reference sequence). CDR3 length: 15 amino acids. The germline V and J ends were trimmed by 2 bases and 1 base, with 13 bases remaining between them. For the CDR3, the DNA is TGTGCCAGCAGCTTAGAGTGGCAGGCTTCCTACGAGCAGTACTTC. Translated: CASSLEWQASYEQYF.

The chain recombines TRBV11-2 with TRBJ1-2, with D perhaps TRBD1 (6 bases). The V end lost 5 bases, the J end lost 14 bases, and 21 bases lay between the germline ends. Germline CDR1 is SGHAT and CDR2 is FQNNGV. The CDR3 is made up of 13 amino acids. The CDR3 sequence: CASSEGPLKGETF. CDR3 DNA: TGTGCCAGCAGCGAGGGACCGTTAAAGGGGGAGACCTTC.

The J gene is TRBJ2-1, the V gene TRBV19, with 10 bases identical to TRBD2. Germline loops: CDR1 LNHDA, CDR2 SQIVND (reference sequence). The CDR3 has 15 amino acids. The V and J ends lost 6 bases and 2 bases, in that order; junction bases with no gene match: 4. The CDR3 protein is CASSLAGGPYNEQFF. DNA for the CDR3: TGTGCCAGTAGCTTAGCGGGGGGCCCCTACAATGAGCAGTTCTTC.

The rearrangement joins TRBV27 to TRBJ1-1; 10 positions agree with TRBD1. Trimming took 2 bases from V and 0 from J; bases not matched to a gene: 3. The germline CDR1 and CDR2 sequences are MNHEY and SMNVEV (reference sequence). The CDR3 consists of 16 residues. CDR3 DNA sequence: TGTGCCAGCAGTTTAGGGACAGGGGTCATGAACACTGAAGCTTTCTTT. Protein sequence: CASSLGTGVMNTEAFF.

This chain connects TRBV28 to TRBJ1-6; perhaps TRBD1 as D (5 bases). Per the germline V gene, CDR1 is MDHEN and CDR2 is SYDVKM. The CDR3 is 17 residues long. V dropped 5 bases and J dropped 5 bases, with 19 bases sitting between them. The CDR3 nucleotides read TGTGCCAGCAGTATCACCTCAGGGAAGAGAGATAATTCACCCCTCCACTTT. This translates into CASSITSGKRDNSPLHF.

This clone has only a few counts. J is TRBJ1-2 and V is TRBV28, with a possible D match to TRBD1 (5 bases). Looked up from germline, CDR1 is MDHEN and CDR2 is SYDVKM. The V end lost 11 bases, the J end lost 4 bases, and 17 bases lay between the germline ends. The CDR3 has 13 amino acids. CDR3 DNA sequence: TGTGCCGTTGAAACGGACACCGTCTATGGCTACACCTTC. Residues: CAVETDTVYGYTF.

The chain carries TRBV3-1 (or the pseudogene TRBV3-2) and TRBJ2-3; D gene uncertain. The CDR3 covers 13 residues. The germline gives CDR1 LGHDT, CDR2 YNNKEL (reference sequence). The V end was cut by 2 bases, the J end by 4 bases, with 7 bases between. The CDR3 is CASSQIPADTQYF. CDR3 nucleotide sequence: TGTGCCAGCAGCCAAATCCCCGCAGATACGCAGTATTTT.

CDR3 sequence (DNA): TGTGCCAGCAGGCCAGTCGTAACTAATGAAAAACTGTTTTTT. Amino acid sequence: CASRPVVTNEKLFF. J is TRBJ1-4 and V is TRBV2; D gene ambiguous. Between the trimmed V and J ends, which lost 6 bases and 1 base, there was a span of 9 bases. Per the germline V gene, CDR1 is SNHLY and CDR2 is FYNNEI. CDR3 size: 14 residues.

The DNA of the CDR3 is TGTGCCAGCAATTACGACGACAGGGGGTTGAACTATGGCTACACCTTC. It is translated as CASNYDDRGLNYGYTF. The chain combines TRBV2 with TRBJ1-2; 9 bases match TRBD1. This CDR3 region has 16 residues. J was trimmed by 2 bases and V by 7 bases; bases with no gene match: 11. Germline assignment: CDR1 SNHLY and CDR2 FYNNEI.

This clone was counted only a few times. The chain recombines TRBV4-1 with TRBJ1-1; 8 bases are shared with TRBD1. In germline, CDR1 is MGHRA, CDR2 YSYEKL. The CDR3 is 14 residues long. The trim removed 4 bases at V and 1 base at J, leaving 2 bases unmatched. The CDR3 DNA reads as TGCGCCAGCAGCCCGACAGGGGCGAACACTGAAGCTTTCTTT. It yields the protein CASSPTGANTEAFF.

CDR3 sequence reads: CASGRGDYGYTF. DNA for the CDR3: TGTGCCAGCGGCCGTGGAGACTATGGCTACACCTTC. V is TRBV7-9 and J is TRBJ1-2, with unresolved D. Germline values: CDR1 SEHNR, CDR2 FQNEAQ (reference sequence). The CDR3 extends over 12 amino acids. V shed 8 bases and J shed 3 bases, with 10 bases lying between them.

V gene TRBV7-2 combines with J gene TRBJ2-7, with 10 positions matching TRBD1. CDR1 SGHTA and CDR2 FQGNSA come from the germline V gene. The J segment lost 2 bases and the V segment lost 5 bases, leaving 6 bases of the junction unmatched. The CDR3 is 15 residues long. In DNA form, the CDR3 reads TGTGCCAGCAGCGTGACCGGGACAGGGGCCTACGAGCAGTACTTC. Translated, it gives CASSVTGTGAYEQYF.

The chain has TRBV12-3 or TRBV12-4 and TRBJ1-1; D is possibly TRBD1 (5 bases). Trimming took 6 bases from V and 11 from J, leaving 16 bases between them. This CDR3 has 12 amino acids. This CDR3 is CASSDPGLWAFF. Written as DNA, the CDR3 is TGTGCCAGCAGCGATCCGGGACTATGGGCTTTCTTT.

The rearrangement links TRBV2 to TRBJ2-7, with 14 bases that match TRBD2. The CDR3 length is 17 residues. Trimming removed 3 bases from V and 3 bases from J; junction bases left unmatched: 7. The germline CDR1 and CDR2 sequences are SNHLY and FYNNEI. CDR3 sequence: CASSEPGLAGVRYEQYF. The CDR3 coding sequence is TGTGCCAGCAGTGAGCCGGGACTAGCGGGGGTCCGCTACGAGCAGTACTTC.